This record looks at one TCR beta chain sequence and its context. The specificity of this receptor is unknown. One base away there is no much larger clone; base qualities are not given. Using the immunoSEQ hsTCRbeta Kit, TCR beta CDR3 regions were sequenced from DNA. The original pipeline was this. TCR sequencing data were analysed with the ImmunoSEQ Analyzer. T cell clonality was defined as 1 minus Pielou's evenness, calculated on productive rearrangements. To measure T cell diversity, the inverse Simpson index was applied to productive templates. T cell density was expressed as TCR beta template counts normalized to usable DNA, with usable DNA estimated by amplifying and sequencing housekeeping genes. TCR metrics were compared across histologic stages using two-sided Kruskal-Wallis tests. The table comes from immuneACCESS by way of TCRdb, which keeps in-frame sequences with V and J called. Part of the clones is missing from these tables; in studies checked, under half for an unresolved V gene and the rest for unknown reasons. V and J calls plus clone size are reproduced from that table; the DNA served to infer D and trimming. A total of 8,000 to 9,500 clones appear in this sample, over 80% of them only once. About 3% of the sample goes to the ten largest clones.

Patients underwent resection in Japan or China between about 2014 and 2018. Two lung cancer pathologists independently reviewed H&E slides to confirm the histologic diagnosis of every case. Macro-dissection after pathologic assessment enriched premalignant or tumor cells for nucleic acid extraction. FFPE tissue was used for DNA isolation with the AllPrep DNA/RNA FFPE Kit. This sample is part of a study of immune evolution from preneoplasia to lung adenocarcinoma listed by TCRdb under 2021. With regard to the full study: No AAH lesions showed HLA loss of heterozygosity, compared with roughly 7% of AIS, less than 18% of MIA and less than 35% of ADC lesions. Immune contexture across lung adenocarcinoma precursors and invasive adenocarcinoma was profiled using immune gene expression, TCR sequencing and multiplex immunofluorescence. Sample size was based on specimen availability rather than a prior power calculation. Resected precursor lesions (AAH, AIS, MIA) and invasive adenocarcinomas were compared with paired morphologically normal lung tissue. The overall cohort comprised 40 to 60 patients with pulmonary nodules who underwent surgical resection. POLYSOLVER was used to infer Class I HLA alleles from exome data, and LOHHLA was used to detect allele-specific HLA loss. A total of about 51 patients contributed TCR sequencing data. Whole exome sequencing and methylation data from the same cohort of nodules were integrated with the immune data. According to the study, 105 samples went through TCR sequencing.

Results and caveats for the whole study, not just this receptor: The findings were based on association rather than direct causation, and larger cohorts with long-term follow-up and longitudinal biopsies were deemed needed. The highest T cell clonality was observed in KRAS-mutant nodules compared with EGFR-mutant or double wild-type lesions. The highest clonality was observed in normal lung, whereas higher T cell density and diversity but lower clonality appeared to be present in later-stage lesions. Normal lung had the highest top T cell clone frequencies, and these frequencies appeared to fall progressively from AAH through AIS, MIA and invasive adenocarcinoma. Because all patients came from Japan and China, whether the findings apply to Western populations was uncertain.

V drops 0 bases and J drops 4 bases, leaving 5 bases in between. Including the terminal cysteine and phenylalanine, the CDR3 comprises 13 residues. Kept here is only the CDR3 DNA, which spans 39 bases and is read in frame from base 1. CDR1 and CDR2 (SGDLS, YYNGEE) derive from the germline V gene. The origin of this receptor is a person aged 65-85 years with lung adenocarcinoma. Source material: FFPE minimally invasive lung adenocarcinoma tissue. What this sample's cell subset or site label stands for: micro-invasive lung adenocarcinoma (MIA). The chain is assembled from TRBV9 and TRBJ2-1, with the D gene uncertain. The DNA sequence follows: TGTGCCAGCAGCGTAGACGAGTACAATGAGCAGTTCTTC. Protein translation: CASSVDEYNEQFF.